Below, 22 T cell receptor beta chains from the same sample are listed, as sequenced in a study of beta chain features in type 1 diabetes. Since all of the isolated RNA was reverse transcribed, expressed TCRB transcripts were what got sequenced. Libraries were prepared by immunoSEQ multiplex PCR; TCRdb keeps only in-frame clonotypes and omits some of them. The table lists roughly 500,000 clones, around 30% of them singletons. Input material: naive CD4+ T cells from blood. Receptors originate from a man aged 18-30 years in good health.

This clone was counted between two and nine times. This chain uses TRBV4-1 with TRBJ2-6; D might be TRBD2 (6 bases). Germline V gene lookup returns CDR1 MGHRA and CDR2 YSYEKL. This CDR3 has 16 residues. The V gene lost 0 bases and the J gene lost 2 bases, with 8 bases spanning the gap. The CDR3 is CASSQDGGAGANVLTF. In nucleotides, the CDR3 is TGCGCCAGCAGCCAAGACGGCGGGGCTGGGGCCAACGTCCTGACTTTC.

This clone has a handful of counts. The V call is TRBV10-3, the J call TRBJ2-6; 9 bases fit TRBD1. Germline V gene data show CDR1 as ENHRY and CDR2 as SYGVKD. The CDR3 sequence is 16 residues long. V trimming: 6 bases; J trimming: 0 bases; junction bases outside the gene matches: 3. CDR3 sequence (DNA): TGTGCCATCAGGGACAGGGGTTTCTCTGGGGCCAACGTCCTGACTTTC. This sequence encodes CAIRDRGFSGANVLTF.

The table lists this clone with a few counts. Here the CDR3 DNA reads TGTGCCTGGAGACACTTGAACACTGAAGCTTTCTTT. Protein sequence: CAWRHLNTEAFF. The chain has TRBV30 and TRBJ1-1; D not resolved. CDR1 is GTSNPN, CDR2 SVGIG, per germline (reference sequence). The CDR3 consists of 12 residues. Deletions cut 3 bases from V and 0 bases from J, with 5 bases between. Full variable domain (remainder filled in from reference TRBV30 and TRBJ1-1): SQTIHQWPATLVQPVGSPLSLECTVEGTSNPNLYWYRQAAGRGLQLLFYSVGIGQISSEVPQNLSASRPQDRQFILSSKKLLLSDSGFYLCAWRHLNTEAFFGQGTRLTVV.

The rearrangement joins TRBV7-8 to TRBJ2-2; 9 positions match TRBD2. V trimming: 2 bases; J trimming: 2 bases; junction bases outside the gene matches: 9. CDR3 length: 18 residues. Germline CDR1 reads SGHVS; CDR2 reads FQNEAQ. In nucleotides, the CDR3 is TGTGCCAGCAGCTTAATGCTAGCGGGGACGACTAACACCGGGGAGCTGTTTTTT. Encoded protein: CASSLMLAGTTNTGELFF.

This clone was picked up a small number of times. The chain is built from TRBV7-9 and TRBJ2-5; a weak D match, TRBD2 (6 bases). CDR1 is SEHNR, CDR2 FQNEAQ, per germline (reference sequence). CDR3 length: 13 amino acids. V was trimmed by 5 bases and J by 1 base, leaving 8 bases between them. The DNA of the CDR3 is TGTGCCAGCAGCCGCGGGGCCCAAGAGACCCAGTACTTC. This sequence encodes CASSRGAQETQYF.

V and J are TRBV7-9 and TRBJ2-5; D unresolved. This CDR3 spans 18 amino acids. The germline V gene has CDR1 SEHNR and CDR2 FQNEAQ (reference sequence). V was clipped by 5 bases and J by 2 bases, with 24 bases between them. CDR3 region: CASSRQSYRVLQQETQYF. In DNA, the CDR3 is TGTGCCAGCAGCCGGCAATCCTACCGGGTCCTACAACAAGAGACCCAGTACTTC.

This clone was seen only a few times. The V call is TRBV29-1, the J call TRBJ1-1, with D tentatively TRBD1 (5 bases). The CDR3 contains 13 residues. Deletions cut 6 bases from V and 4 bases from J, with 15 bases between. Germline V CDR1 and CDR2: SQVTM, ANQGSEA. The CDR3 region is CSVLPRAPTEAFF. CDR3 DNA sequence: TGCAGCGTCCTCCCCAGGGCTCCCACTGAAGCTTTCTTT.

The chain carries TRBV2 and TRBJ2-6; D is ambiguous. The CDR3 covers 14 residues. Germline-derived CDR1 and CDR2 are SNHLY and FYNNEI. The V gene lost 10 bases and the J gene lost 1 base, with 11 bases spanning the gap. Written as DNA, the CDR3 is TGTGCCAACTCATGGGAATCTGGGGCCAACGTCCTGACTTTC. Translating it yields CANSWESGANVLTF.

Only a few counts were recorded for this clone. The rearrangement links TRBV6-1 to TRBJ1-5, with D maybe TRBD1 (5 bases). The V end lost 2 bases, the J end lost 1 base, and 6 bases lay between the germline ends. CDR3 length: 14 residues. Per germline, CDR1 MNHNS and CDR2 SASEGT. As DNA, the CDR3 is TGTGCCAGCAGTGAACAGGGCAGCAATCAGCCCCAGCATTTT. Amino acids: CASSEQGSNQPQHF.

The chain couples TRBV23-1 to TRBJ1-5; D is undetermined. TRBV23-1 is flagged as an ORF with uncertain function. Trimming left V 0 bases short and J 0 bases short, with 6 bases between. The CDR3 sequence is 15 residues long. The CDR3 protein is CASSQSDYSNQPQHF. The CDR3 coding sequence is TGCGCCAGCAGTCAATCAGACTATAGCAATCAGCCCCAGCATTTT.

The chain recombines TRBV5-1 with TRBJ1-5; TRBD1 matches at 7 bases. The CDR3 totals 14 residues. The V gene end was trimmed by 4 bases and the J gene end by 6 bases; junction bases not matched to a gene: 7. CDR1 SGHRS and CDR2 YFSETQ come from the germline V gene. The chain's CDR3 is CASSIDQGGQPQHF. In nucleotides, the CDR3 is TGCGCCAGCAGCATAGACCAGGGGGGTCAGCCCCAGCATTTT.

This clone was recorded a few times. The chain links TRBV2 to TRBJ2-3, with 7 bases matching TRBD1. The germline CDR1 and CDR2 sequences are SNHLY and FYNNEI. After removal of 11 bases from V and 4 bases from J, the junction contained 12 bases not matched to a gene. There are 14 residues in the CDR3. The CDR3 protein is CASRVGTAADTQYF. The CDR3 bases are TGTGCCTCCAGGGTCGGGACAGCGGCAGATACGCAGTATTTT. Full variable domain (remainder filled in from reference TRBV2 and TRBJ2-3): EPEVTQTPSHQVTQMGQEVILRCVPISNHLYFYWYRQILGQKVEFLVSFYNNEISEKSEIFDDQFSVERPDGSNFTLKIRSTKLEDSAMYFCASRVGTAADTQYFGPGTRLTVL.

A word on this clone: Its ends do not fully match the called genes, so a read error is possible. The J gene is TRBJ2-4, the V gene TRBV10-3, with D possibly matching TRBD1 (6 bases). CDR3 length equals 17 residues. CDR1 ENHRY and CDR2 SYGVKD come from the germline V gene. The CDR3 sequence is CAFSAEQGRGAKNIQYF. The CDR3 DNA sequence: TGTGCCTTCAGTGCGGAACAGGGCCGAGGGGCCAAAAACATTCAGTACTTC.

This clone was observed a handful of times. CDR3 sequence: CASSGTGAYGYTF. CDR3 sequence (DNA): TGTGCCAGCAGCGGGACAGGGGCCTATGGCTACACCTTC. The genes are TRBV7-9 and TRBJ1-2; 10 bases fit TRBD1. CDR1 and CDR2 (germline): SEHNR, FQNEAQ (reference sequence). The CDR3 has 13 residues. V trimming: 5 bases; J trimming: 4 bases; junction bases outside the gene matches: 1.

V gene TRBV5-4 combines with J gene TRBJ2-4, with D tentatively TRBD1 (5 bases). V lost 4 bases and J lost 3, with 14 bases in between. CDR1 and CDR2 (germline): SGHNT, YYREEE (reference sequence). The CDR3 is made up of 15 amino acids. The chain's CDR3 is CASSTAVQGKNIQYF. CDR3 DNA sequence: TGTGCCAGCAGCACGGCGGTGCAGGGCAAAAACATTCAGTACTTC.

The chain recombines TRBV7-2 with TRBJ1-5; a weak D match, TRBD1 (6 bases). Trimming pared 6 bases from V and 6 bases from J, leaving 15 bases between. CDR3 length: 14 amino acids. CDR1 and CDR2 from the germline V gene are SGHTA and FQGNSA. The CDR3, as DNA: TGTGCCAGCAGTCCCACAGGGCTCGGTCAGCCCCAGCATTTT. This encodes CASSPTGLGQPQHF.

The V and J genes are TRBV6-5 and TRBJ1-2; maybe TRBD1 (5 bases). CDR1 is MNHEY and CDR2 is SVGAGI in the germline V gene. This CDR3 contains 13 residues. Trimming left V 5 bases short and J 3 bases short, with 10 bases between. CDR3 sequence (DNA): TGTGCCAGCAGTCGACAGAAGTACTATGGCTACACCTTC. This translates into CASSRQKYYGYTF.

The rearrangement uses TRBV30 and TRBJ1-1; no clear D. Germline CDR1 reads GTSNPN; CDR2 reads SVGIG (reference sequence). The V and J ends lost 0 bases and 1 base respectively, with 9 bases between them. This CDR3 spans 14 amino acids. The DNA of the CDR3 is TGTGCCTGGAGTGTTCTAAGGCGGAACACTGAAGCTTTCTTT. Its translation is CAWSVLRRNTEAFF.

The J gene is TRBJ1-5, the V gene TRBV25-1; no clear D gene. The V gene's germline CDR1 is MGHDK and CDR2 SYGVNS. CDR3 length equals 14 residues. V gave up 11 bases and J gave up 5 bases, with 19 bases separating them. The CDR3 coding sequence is TGTGCCGCTCGAAGAGAAAGGCAGGATCAGCCCCAGCATTTT. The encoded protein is CAARRERQDQPQHF. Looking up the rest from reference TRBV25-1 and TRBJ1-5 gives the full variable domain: EADIYQTPRYLVIGTGKKITLECSQTMGHDKMYWYQQDPGMELHLIHYSYGVNSTEKGDLSSESTVSRIRTEHFPLTLESARPSHTSQYLCAARRERQDQPQHFGDGTRLSIL.

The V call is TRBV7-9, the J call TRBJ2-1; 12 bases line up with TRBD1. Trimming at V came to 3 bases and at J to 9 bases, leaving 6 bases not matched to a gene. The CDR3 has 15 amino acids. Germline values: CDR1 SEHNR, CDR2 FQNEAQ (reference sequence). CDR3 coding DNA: TGTGCCAGCAGCTTCCGGGACAGGGGGCCAGGTGAGCAGTTCTTC. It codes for CASSFRDRGPGEQFF.

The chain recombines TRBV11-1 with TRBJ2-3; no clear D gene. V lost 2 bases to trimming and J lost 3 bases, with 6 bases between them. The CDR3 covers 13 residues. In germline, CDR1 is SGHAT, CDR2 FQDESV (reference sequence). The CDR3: CASSLFQTDTQYF. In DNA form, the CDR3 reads TGTGCCAGCAGCTTATTCCAAACAGATACGCAGTATTTT.

CDR3 DNA sequence: TGTGCCTGGAAGGAGAGGGTAGCGGGCGACTACAATGAGCAGTTCTTC. Translated: CAWKERVAGDYNEQFF. The chain employs TRBV30 and TRBJ2-1; 7 bases agree with TRBD2. Losses at the gene ends were 4 bases for V and 3 bases for J; bases not matched to a gene: 12. Germline values: CDR1 GTSNPN, CDR2 SVGIG (reference sequence). CDR3 length: 16 amino acids.